The 10 T cell receptor beta chains below all came from one sample that was sequenced in a study of control samples from healthy donors and cancer patients. Sequencing used immunoSEQ multiplex PCR; TCRdb keeps in-frame clones, though not all of them. The sample lists 150,000 or so clones; around 95% were seen once. Sequencing used blood. These receptors were collected from a man aged 35 to 55 in good health.

The chain carries TRBV18 and TRBJ2-2; D gene ambiguous. Germline V CDR1 and CDR2: KGHSH, LQKENI. Deletions cut 1 base from V and 3 bases from J, with 12 bases between. CDR3 size: 16 residues. Here the CDR3 DNA reads TGTGCCAGCTCACCACGCAGTCCGGCCTACACCGGGGAGCTGTTTTTT. Protein product: CASSPRSPAYTGELFF.

This clone was seen just once. V and J are TRBV5-1 and TRBJ2-3; D remains unclear. V lost 6 bases and J lost 0, with 8 bases in between. In germline, CDR1 is SGHRS, CDR2 YFSETQ. The CDR3 runs to 13 residues. In DNA, the CDR3 is TGCGCCAGCAACTTTGGGAGCACAGATACGCAGTATTTT. Residues: CASNFGSTDTQYF.

This chain connects TRBV12-5 to TRBJ1-2, with D possibly matching TRBD1 (5 bases). Germline V CDR1 and CDR2: LGHNT, FRNRAP. The CDR3 contains 14 residues. The chain's CDR3 is CTEAPGRSDYGYTF. CDR3 nucleotides: TGTACCGAGGCACCAGGGCGGAGTGACTATGGCTACACCTTC.

The V and J genes are TRBV12-3 or TRBV12-4 and TRBJ2-2; 10 positions match TRBD1. The CDR3 is 13 amino acids. Trimming cost V 6 bases and J 6 bases; bases outside gene matches: 1. CDR3 bases: TGTGCCAGCAGCGGACAGGGGGCCGGGGAGCTGTTTTTT. Protein sequence: CASSGQGAGELFF.

The sample holds one count of this clone. The V gene is TRBV30, the J gene TRBJ1-2, with D perhaps TRBD1 (5 bases). Germline-derived CDR1 and CDR2 are GTSNPN and SVGIG (reference sequence). Between the trimmed V and J ends, which lost 8 bases and 6 bases, there was a span of 13 bases. The CDR3 sequence is 11 residues long. CDR3 sequence (DNA): TGTGCCGGCTTGGGGGGGGATGGCTACACCTTC. This codes for CAGLGGDGYTF. The whole variable domain, remainder taken from reference TRBV30 and TRBJ1-2, is SQTIHQWPATLVQPVGSPLSLECTVEGTSNPNLYWYRQAAGRGLQLLFYSVGIGQISSEVPQNLSASRPQDRQFILSSKKLLLSDSGFYLCAGLGGDGYTFGSGTRLTVV.

The V and J genes are TRBV6-5 and TRBJ1-4; the D gene is possibly TRBD1 (5 bases). This CDR3 is 14 amino acids long. Germline V gene sequence: CDR1 MNHEY, CDR2 SVGAGI. V lost 6 bases, J lost 1 base, and 9 bases lay in between. CDR3 protein: CASSPGRTNEKLFF. The CDR3 nucleotides read TGTGCCAGCAGCCCGGGGCGAACTAATGAAAAACTGTTTTTT.

The chain carries TRBV29-1 and TRBJ2-3; D uncertain. Trimming removed 0 bases at V and 8 bases at J, with 0 bases between. Germline V gives CDR1 SQVTM, CDR2 ANQGSEA. CDR3 length: 9 residues. CDR3 in amino acids: CSVEDTQYF. The CDR3 nucleotides are TGCAGCGTTGAAGATACGCAGTATTTT.

The rearrangement joins TRBV5-5 to TRBJ1-2, with TRBD1 identical over 10 bases. The CDR3 totals 13 residues. Germline CDR1 and CDR2: SGHKS and YYEKEE (reference sequence). The trim removed 6 bases at V and 8 bases at J, leaving 7 bases unmatched. CDR3 in amino acids: CASTDRGQWGYTF. In DNA, the CDR3 is TGTGCCAGCACCGACAGGGGGCAATGGGGCTACACCTTC.

The V and J genes are TRBV5-1 and TRBJ1-5, with D tentatively TRBD1 (6 bases). The V end lost 4 bases, the J end lost 11 bases, and 16 bases lay between the germline ends. Germline V gives CDR1 SGHRS, CDR2 YFSETQ. CDR3 length equals 13 residues. CDR3 loop: CASSPTGSGAQHF. CDR3 sequence (DNA): TGCGCCAGCAGCCCCACAGGGTCGGGGGCCCAGCATTTT. The variable domain in full, completed from reference TRBV5-1 and TRBJ1-5, reads KAGVTQTPRYLIKTRGQQVTLSCSPISGHRSVSWYQQTPGQGLQFLFEYFSETQRNKGNFPGRFSGRQFSNSRSEMNVSTLELGDSALYLCASSPTGSGAQHFGDGTRLSIL.

The chain joins TRBV2 to TRBJ1-2, with a weak D call TRBD1 (5 bases). Between the trimmed V and J ends, which lost 4 bases and 6 bases, there was a span of 6 bases. The CDR3 is 11 amino acids. Germline CDR1 is SNHLY and CDR2 is FYNNEI. The CDR3 loop is CASSAGDGYTF. The CDR3 DNA reads as TGTGCCAGCAGTGCGGGGGATGGCTACACCTTC.